This T cell receptor (beta chain) was recorded in a study of control samples from healthy donors and cancer patients (TCRdb year 2020). For this clone: The target of this receptor is not known. No base qualities exist here, and no much larger clone lies one base off it.

The method behind the library was the immunoSEQ multiplex PCR assay. This immuneACCESS table, as held by TCRdb, lists in-frame sequences with V and J called but not all clones. Of the missing ones, under half trace to an unresolved V gene in checked studies; the others have no known cause. This sample is represented by 200,000 or so clones; about 93% of them were singletons. The top ten clones comprise about 1.6% of the sample. The specimen was blood. This receptor was taken from a man aged 45 to 65 in good health.

The DNA is TGTGCCAGCAACCCTTTCGTCGGAGGAGGCTACACCTTC. This encodes CASNPFVGGGYTF. The V and J genes are TRBV11-3 and TRBJ1-2; no confident D gene assignment can be made. Including the terminal cysteine and phenylalanine, the CDR3 comprises 13 residues. The kept DNA is CDR3 alone, 39 bases in frame from the first base. A distance of 17 bases separates the germline ends of V and J, which lose 7 bases and 8 bases respectively. For CDR1 and CDR2, the germline V gene lists SGHNT and YENEEA.